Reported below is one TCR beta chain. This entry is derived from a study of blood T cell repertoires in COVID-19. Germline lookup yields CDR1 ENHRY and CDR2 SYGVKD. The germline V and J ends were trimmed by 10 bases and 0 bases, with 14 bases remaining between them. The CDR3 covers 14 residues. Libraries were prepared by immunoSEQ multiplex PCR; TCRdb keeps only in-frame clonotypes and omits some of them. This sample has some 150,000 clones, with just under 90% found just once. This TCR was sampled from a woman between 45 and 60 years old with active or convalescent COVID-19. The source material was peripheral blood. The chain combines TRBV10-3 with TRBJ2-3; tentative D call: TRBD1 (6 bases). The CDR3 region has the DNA TGTGCCAGTAAACAGGGACAAAGCACAGATACGCAGTATTTT. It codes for CASKQGQSTDTQYF.